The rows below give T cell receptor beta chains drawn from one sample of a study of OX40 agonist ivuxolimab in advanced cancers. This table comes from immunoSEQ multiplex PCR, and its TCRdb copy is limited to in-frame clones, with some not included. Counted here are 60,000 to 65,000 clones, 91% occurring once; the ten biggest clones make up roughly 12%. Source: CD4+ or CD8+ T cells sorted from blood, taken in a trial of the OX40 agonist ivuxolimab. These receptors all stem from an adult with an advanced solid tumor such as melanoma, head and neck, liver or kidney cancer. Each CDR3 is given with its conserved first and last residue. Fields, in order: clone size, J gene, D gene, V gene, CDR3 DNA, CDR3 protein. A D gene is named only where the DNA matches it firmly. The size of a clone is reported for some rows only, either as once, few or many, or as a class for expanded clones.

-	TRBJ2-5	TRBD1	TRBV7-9	TGTGCCAGCAGCTTAGAGACAGGGGGCTATTGGGAGACCCAGTACTTC	CASSLETGGYWETQYF
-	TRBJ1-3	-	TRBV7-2	TGTGCCAGCAGCTTAGACAGGGCCGCTGGAAACACCATATATTTT	CASSLDRAAGNTIYF
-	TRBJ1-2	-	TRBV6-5	TGTGCCACCCTTATAACAGGGCCCGAAAAGGGCTACACCTTC	CATLITGPEKGYTF
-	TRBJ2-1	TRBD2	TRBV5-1	TGCGCCAGCAGCCCACGAATGGGAGGGGTCGATGAGCAGTTCTTC	CASSPRMGGVDEQFF
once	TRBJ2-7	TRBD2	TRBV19	TGTGCCAGTAGTATAGGATGGACTGAGGGACTAGCGGTGAACGAGCAGTACTTC	CASSIGWTEGLAVNEQYF
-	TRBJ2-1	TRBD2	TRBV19	TGTGCCAGTAGTTCAGCGGGACTAGCGAACTACAATGAGCAGTTCTTC	CASSSAGLANYNEQFF
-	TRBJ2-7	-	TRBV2	TGTGCCAGCAGTGAAGCGCTTCAGGGTGACGAGCAGTACTTC	CASSEALQGDEQYF
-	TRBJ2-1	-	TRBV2	TGTGCCAGCAGTGATCGGGGTGGAGGGGGCAATGAGCAGTTCTTC	CASSDRGGGGNEQFF
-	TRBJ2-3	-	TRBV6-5	TGTGCCAGCAGCCAGGGGAGGACCACAGATACGCAGTATTTT	CASSQGRTTDTQYF
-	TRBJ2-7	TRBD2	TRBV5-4	TGTGCCAGCAGACTGGGACTAGCGGGAAGCGAGCAGTACTTC	CASRLGLAGSEQYF
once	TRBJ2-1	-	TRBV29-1	TGCAGCGTTGAAGCCCAGATGGTTGAGCAGTTCTTC	CSVEAQMVEQFF
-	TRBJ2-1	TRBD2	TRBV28	TGTGCCAGCAAACGGGAGGCAAGCGACAATGAGCAGTTCTTC	CASKREASDNEQFF
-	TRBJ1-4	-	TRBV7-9	TGTGCCAGCAGTCATCGACAGGCAGTTAATGAAAAACTGTTTTTT	CASSHRQAVNEKLFF
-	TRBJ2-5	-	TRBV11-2	TGTGCCAGCAGCCCTTTCCCGGGACGACAAGAGACCCAGTACTTC	CASSPFPGRQETQYF
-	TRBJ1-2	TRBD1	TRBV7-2	TGTGCCAGCAGCTTAGGGGACAGGGGGCACTATGGCTACACCTTC	CASSLGDRGHYGYTF
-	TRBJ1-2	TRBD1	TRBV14	TGTGCCAGCAGCCTCCTACAGGGGATTAACTATGGCTACACCTTC	CASSLLQGINYGYTF
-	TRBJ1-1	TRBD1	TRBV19	TGTGCCAGTAGTAGACCCGACAGGGCATGGAACACTGAAGCTTTCTTT	CASSRPDRAWNTEAFF
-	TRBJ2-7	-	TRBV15	TGTGCCACCAGCAGAGACAGATCCGGAGACGTGCAGTACTTC	CATSRDRSGDVQYF
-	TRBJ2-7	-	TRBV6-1	TGTGCCAGCAGAGAGACCCCTTCCTACTACGAGCAGTACTTC	CASRETPSYYEQYF
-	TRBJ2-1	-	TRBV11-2	TGTGCCAGCAGCTTAGACAGGGCAGCGTCCTACAATGAGCAGTTCTTC	CASSLDRAASYNEQFF
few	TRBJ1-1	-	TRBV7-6	TGTGCCAGCAGCACAGGACCGGACACTGAAGCTTTCTTT	CASSTGPDTEAFF
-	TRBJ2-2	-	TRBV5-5	TGTGCCAGCAGCTTTCCTCAGGGGAACACCGGGGAGCTGTTTTTT	CASSFPQGNTGELFF
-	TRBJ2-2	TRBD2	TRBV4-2	TGTGCCAGCAGCCAAGATGAAGCGGGAGGATGGGACGGCGGGGAGCTGTTTTTT	CASSQDEAGGWDGGELFF
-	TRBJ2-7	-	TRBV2	TGTGCCAGCAGAACGGACTACGAGCAGTACTTC	CASRTDYEQYF
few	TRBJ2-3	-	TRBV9	TGTGCCAGCAGCGTAGTTGGAGGGAGTCTAGATACGCAGTATTTT	CASSVVGGSLDTQYF
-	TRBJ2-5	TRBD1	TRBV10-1	TGCGCCAGCAGTGACTACAGGGGCCTACAAGAGACCCAGTACTTC	CASSDYRGLQETQYF
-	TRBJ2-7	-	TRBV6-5	TGTGCCAGCAGCCTCCTAGCGAGCCGACGGTACGAGCAGTACTTC	CASSLLASRRYEQYF
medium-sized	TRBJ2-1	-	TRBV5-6	TGTGCCAGCAGCTTGACGGACAATGAGCAGTTCTTC	CASSLTDNEQFF
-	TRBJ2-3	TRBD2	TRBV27	TGTGCCAGCAGTCCTCCCCATAGCGGGAGGGCGAGAGATACGCAGTATTTT	CASSPPHSGRARDTQYF
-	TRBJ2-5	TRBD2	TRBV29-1	TGCAGCGTGGAGGGGACTAAGGAGGAAGAGACCCAGTACTTC	CSVEGTKEEETQYF
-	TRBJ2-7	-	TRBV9	TGTGCCAGCAGCACGACAGACTACGAGCAGTACTTC	CASSTTDYEQYF
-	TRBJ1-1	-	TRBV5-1	TGCGCCAGCAGCCCCGATCGGGTGAACACTGAAGCTTTCTTT	CASSPDRVNTEAFF
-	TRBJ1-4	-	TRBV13	TGTGCCAGCAGCCCGAGGACACGGGTAAATGAAAAACTGTTTTTT	CASSPRTRVNEKLFF
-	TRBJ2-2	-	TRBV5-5	TGTGCCAGCAGCTATACCCGGTGGGAGAACACCGGGGAGCTGTTTTTT	CASSYTRWENTGELFF
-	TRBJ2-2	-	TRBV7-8	TGTGCCAGCAGCCAAAGTCCCTCTACTGCGAACACCGGGGAGCTGTTTTTT	CASSQSPSTANTGELFF
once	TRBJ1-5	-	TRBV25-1	TGTGCCAGCAGTGAATCCGGGGAATCCCAGCATTTT	CASSESGESQHF
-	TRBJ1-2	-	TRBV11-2	TGTGCCAGCAGCTTTCCCCGGACGGGGGACTATGGCTACACCTTC	CASSFPRTGDYGYTF
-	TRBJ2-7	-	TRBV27	TGTGCCAGCAGTTTAGGTCTCGGGGGGCTACGCATGTCTCGGGTGCTCTACGAGCAGTACTTC	CASSLGLGGLRMSRVLYEQYF
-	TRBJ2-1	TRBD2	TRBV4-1	TGCGCCAGCAGCCAAGCCGCGACTAGCCCCTCCTACAATGAGCAGTTCTTC	CASSQAATSPSYNEQFF
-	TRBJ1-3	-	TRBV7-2	TGTGCCAGCAGCTTAGGGCGGAGCTCTGGAAACACCATATATTTT	CASSLGRSSGNTIYF
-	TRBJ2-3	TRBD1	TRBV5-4	TGTGCCAGCAGCTCCACAGGGGCAGATACGCAGTATTTT	CASSSTGADTQYF
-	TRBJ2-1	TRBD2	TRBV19	TGTGCCAGTAGGGGGATACTAGCGGGAGTAGATGAGCAGTTCTTC	CASRGILAGVDEQFF
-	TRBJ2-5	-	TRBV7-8	TGTGCCAGCAGCTTAGTGAGGGGGGGCCGGTTACGGGAGACCCAGTACTTC	CASSLVRGGRLRETQYF
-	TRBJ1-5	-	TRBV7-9	TGTGCCAGCAGTTCGTCAGAGAGCAATCAGCCCCAGCATTTT	CASSSSESNQPQHF
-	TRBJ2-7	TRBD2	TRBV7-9	TGTGCCAGCAGCTTAGGGACTAGCGACTACGAGCAGTACTTC	CASSLGTSDYEQYF
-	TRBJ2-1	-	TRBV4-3	TGCGCCAGCAGCCAAGGATGGGGGCCGAATGAGCAGTTCTTC	CASSQGWGPNEQFF
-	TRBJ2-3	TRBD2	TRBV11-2	TGTGCCAGCAGCTTAGAGGCTAGCGGGAGTGGAGTAGATACGCAGTATTTT	CASSLEASGSGVDTQYF
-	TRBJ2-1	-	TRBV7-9	TGTGCCGTACTTATAGCGGAATCCTACAATGAGCAGTTCTTC	CAVLIAESYNEQFF